These T cell receptor beta chains were read from a single sample in a study of T cell repertoires in cytomegalovirus infection. Using its own MiXCR run on the reads, TCRdb lists one record per CDR3 protein. The table has fewer than 1,000,000 distinct CDR3 sequences, roughly 30% seen once. These receptors lack a known antigen. The specimen was cultured CD8+ T cells from PBMCs, collected from culture after CMV antigen stimulation. Every receptor here comes from a human donor in good health (CMV status not recorded). Some clones in this sample may be carry-over from other donors' samples. Both conserved end residues are part of each CDR3. A D gene is named only where the DNA matches it firmly. Part of the rows lack a size; the others show once, few, many or a class for expanded clones.

V gene	clone size	D gene	J gene	CDR3 DNA	CDR3 protein
TRBV4-3	.	.	TRBJ1-3	TGCGTCAGCAGCCAAGATTGGACGGATGGAAACACCATATATTTT	CVSSQDWTDGNTIYF
TRBV6-5	many	.	TRBJ2-5	TGTGCCAGCAGTTACTCAGGCAGGGGAGGGGAGACCCAGTACTTC	CASSYSGRGGETQYF
TRBV7-3	many	TRBD1	TRBJ1-1	TGTGCCAGCAGCTTAACCGGGACAGGGGGGCAAGCTGAAGCTTTCTTT	CASSLTGTGGQAEAFF
TRBV7-2	few	.	TRBJ1-6	TGTGCCAGCAGCCCCCTCTTCAGTAATTCACCCCTCCACTTT	CASSPLFSNSPLHF
TRBV7-2	many	TRBD1	TRBJ2-1	TGTGCCAGCAGCTTAGCGCCTTCGGGACAGGGCCACAATGAGCAGTTCTTC	CASSLAPSGQGHNEQFF
TRBV4-1	few	.	TRBJ2-3	TGCGCCAGCAGCCAATTTTCCGACATCACAGATACGCAGTATTTT	CASSQFSDITDTQYF
TRBV7-6	few	.	TRBJ1-1	TGTGCCAGCAGGAGAGGGGTGGGCGAGACTGAAGCTTTCTTT	CASRRGVGETEAFF
TRBV7-9	.	.	TRBJ2-7	TGTGCCAGCAGCCCTCCGGCAGGGATCGTTTACGAGCAGTACTTC	CASSPPAGIVYEQYF
TRBV7-9	many	TRBD1	TRBJ2-7	TGTGCCAGCAGCCGTGGGGGACAGGGGGCGTCCTACGAGCAGTACTTC	CASSRGGQGASYEQYF
TRBV7-6	many	TRBD1	TRBJ2-3	TGTGCCAGCAGCGGGACAGGGAGCACAGATACGCAGTATTTT	CASSGTGSTDTQYF